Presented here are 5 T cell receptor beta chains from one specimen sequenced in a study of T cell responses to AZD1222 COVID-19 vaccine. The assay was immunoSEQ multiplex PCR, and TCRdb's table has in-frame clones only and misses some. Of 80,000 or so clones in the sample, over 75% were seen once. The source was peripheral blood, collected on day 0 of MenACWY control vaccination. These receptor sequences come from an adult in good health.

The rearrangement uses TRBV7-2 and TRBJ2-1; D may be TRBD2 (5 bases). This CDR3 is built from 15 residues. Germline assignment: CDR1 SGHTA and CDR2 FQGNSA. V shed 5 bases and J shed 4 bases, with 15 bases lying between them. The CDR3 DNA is TGTGCCAGCAGCCGCCCGAGGACTTATTACAATGAGCAGTTCTTC. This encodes CASSRPRTYYNEQFF.

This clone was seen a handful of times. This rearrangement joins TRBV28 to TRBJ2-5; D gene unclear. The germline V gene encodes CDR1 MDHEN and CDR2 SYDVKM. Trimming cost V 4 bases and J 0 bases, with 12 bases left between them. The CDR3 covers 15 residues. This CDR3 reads CASSSPLEYQETQYF. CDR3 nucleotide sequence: TGTGCCAGCAGTTCCCCCTTAGAATACCAAGAGACCCAGTACTTC. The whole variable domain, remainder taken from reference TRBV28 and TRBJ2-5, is DVKVTQSSRYLVKRTGEKVFLECVQDMDHENMFWYRQDPGLGLRLIYFSYDVKMKEKGDIPEGYSVSREKKERFSLILESASTNQTSMYLCASSSPLEYQETQYFGPGTRLLVL.

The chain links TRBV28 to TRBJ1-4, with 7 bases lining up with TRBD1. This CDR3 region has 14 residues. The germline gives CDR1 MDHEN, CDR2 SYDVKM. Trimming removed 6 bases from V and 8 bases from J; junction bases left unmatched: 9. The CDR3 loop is CASSRQGRKEKLFF. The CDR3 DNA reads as TGTGCCAGCAGCCGACAGGGTCGGAAGGAAAAACTGTTTTTT.

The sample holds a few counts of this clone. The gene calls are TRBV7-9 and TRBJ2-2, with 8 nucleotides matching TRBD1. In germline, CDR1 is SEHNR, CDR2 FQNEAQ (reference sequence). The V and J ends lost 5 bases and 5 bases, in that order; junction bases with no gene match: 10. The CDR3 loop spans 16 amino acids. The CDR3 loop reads CASSQPTGGRTGELFF. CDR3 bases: TGTGCCAGCAGCCAACCCACAGGGGGTAGAACCGGGGAGCTGTTTTTT.

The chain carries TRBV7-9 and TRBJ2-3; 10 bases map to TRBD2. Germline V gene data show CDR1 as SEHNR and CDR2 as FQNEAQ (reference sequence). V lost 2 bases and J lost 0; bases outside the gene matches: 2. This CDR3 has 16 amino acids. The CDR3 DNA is TGTGCCAGCAGCTTAAGTAGCGGGGGGAGCACAGATACGCAGTATTTT. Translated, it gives CASSLSSGGSTDTQYF.